The 13 T cell receptor beta chains in this list originate from one sample, sequenced in a study of HIV-infected patients and healthy controls. Alpha and beta constant-region primers primed reverse transcription of about 0.5 ug RNA. Using multiplexing indices, alpha and beta chain libraries were generated apart by chain-specific third strand synthesis. TCRdb recomputed calls from the 5' RACE reads with MiXCR, one row per CDR3 protein. Of 15,000 to 20,000 distinct CDR3 sequences in the sample, approximately 9% were seen once. Roughly three months, about 14 weeks, into antiretroviral therapy, follow-up blood was collected. The repertoire came from unfractionated whole blood and reflected all unsorted peripheral T cells. The sequencing here drew on blood, taken during antiretroviral therapy. The source is an adult with HIV infection.

This chain uses TRBV5-1 with TRBJ2-4; 7 bases map to TRBD2. This CDR3 is built from 15 residues. V dropped 0 bases and J dropped 0; count of bases not matched to a gene: 0. CDR1 and CDR2 (germline): SGHRS, YFSETQ. The CDR3 is CASSLGGRAKNIQYF. DNA for the CDR3: TGCGCCAGCAGCTTGGGCGGGAGAGCCAAAAACATTCAGTACTTC.

This clonotype was recorded many times. The chain recombines TRBV29-1 with TRBJ2-1; weak D call: TRBD2 (7 bases). The CDR3 extends over 17 amino acids. CDR1 is SQVTM, CDR2 ANQGSEA, per germline. Trimming took 6 bases from V and 10 from J, leaving 31 bases between them. CDR3 region: CSVLGGMSGKGVWEQFF. The CDR3 bases are TGCAGCGTCTTGGGGGGTATGAGCGGGAAGGGGGTCTGGGAGCAGTTCTTC.

At least ten counts were recorded for this clonotype. The V and J genes are TRBV4-2 and TRBJ2-7; TRBD2 is a possible D gene (6 bases). This CDR3 has 17 residues. V was trimmed by 1 base and J by 1 base, leaving 17 bases between them. Germline CDR1 LGHNA, CDR2 YNFKEQ. The CDR3 coding sequence is TGTGCCAGCAGCCAAGTAGGGTCGGCGGGGTATTCCTACGAGCAGTACTTC. This gives the protein CASSQVGSAGYSYEQYF.

Ten or more counts support this clonotype. CDR3 sequence reads: CASSLMLGQETQYF. Written as DNA, the CDR3 is TGTGCCAGCAGCCTAATGTTGGGGCAAGAGACCCAGTACTTC. The chain joins TRBV3-1 to TRBJ2-5; D is unresolved. The CDR3 sequence is 14 residues long. CDR1 LGHDT and CDR2 YNNKEL come from the germline V gene (reference sequence). Trimming took 4 bases from V and 2 from J, leaving 11 bases between them.

This clonotype was recorded many times. The rearrangement joins TRBV2 to TRBJ1-1; D not resolved. The CDR3 is 14 amino acids. Germline V gives CDR1 SNHLY, CDR2 FYNNEI. With 8 bases removed from V and 0 bases from J, the gap between germline ends came to 13 bases. In DNA, the CDR3 is TGTGCCAGCGCAAGAGACACCATGAACACTGAAGCTTTCTTT. Its translation: CASARDTMNTEAFF. Drawing the rest from reference TRBV2 and TRBJ1-1, the complete variable domain is EPEVTQTPSHQVTQMGQEVILRCVPISNHLYFYWYRQILGQKVEFLVSFYNNEISEKSEIFDDQFSVERPDGSNFTLKIRSTKLEDSAMYFCASARDTMNTEAFFGQGTRLTVV.

This clonotype was observed many times. The rearrangement uses TRBV7-3 and TRBJ1-1, with D unresolved. Germline V lookup: CDR1 SGHTA, CDR2 FQGTGA. The V end was cut by 2 bases, the J end by 1 base, with 11 bases between. CDR3 length: 15 residues. The CDR3 loop is CASSLDGNPNTEAFF. The CDR3 coding sequence is TGTGCCAGCAGCTTAGACGGAAACCCGAACACTGAAGCTTTCTTT. The variable domain in full, with the rest retrieved from reference TRBV7-3 and TRBJ1-1, is GAGVSQTPSNKVTEKGKYVELRCDPISGHTALYWYRQSLGQGPEFLIYFQGTGAADDSGLPNDRFFAVRPEGSVSTLKIQRTERGDSAVYLCASSLDGNPNTEAFFGQGTRLTVV.

The rearrangement joins TRBV4-2 to TRBJ1-5, with a tentative D call TRBD1 (5 bases). Trimming cost V 0 bases and J 2 bases, with 8 bases left between them. This CDR3 comprises 15 residues. CDR1 is LGHNA and CDR2 is YNFKEQ in the germline V gene. The DNA for the CDR3 is TGTGCCAGCAGCCAAGATGGGGCAGGCAATCAGCCCCAGCATTTT. Translation gives CASSQDGAGNQPQHF.

By share, this clonotype counts as medium-sized. The gene calls are TRBV27 and TRBJ2-3, with D hard to call. Germline loops: CDR1 MNHEY, CDR2 SMNVEV (reference sequence). The V and J ends lost 2 bases and 3 bases respectively, with 3 bases between them. CDR3 length equals 12 residues. The CDR3 sequence: CASSLGTDTQYF. The CDR3 DNA reads TGTGCCAGCAGTTTAGGTACAGATACGCAGTATTTT.

The V call is TRBV12-3 or TRBV12-4, the J call TRBJ2-2; no clear D gene. There are 12 residues in the CDR3. V shed 2 bases and J shed 6 bases, with 4 bases lying between them. DNA for the CDR3: TGTGCCAGCAGTTTAAGTCCCGGGGAGCTGTTTTTT. It yields the protein CASSLSPGELFF.

This sequence joins TRBV7-9 and TRBJ2-7; tentative D call: TRBD1 (6 bases). This CDR3 has 12 residues. V was clipped by 0 bases and J by 6 bases, with 6 bases between them. Looked up from germline, CDR1 is SEHNR and CDR2 is FQNEAQ (reference sequence). The CDR3 region has the DNA TGTGCCAGCAGCTTAGCAGGGGGCGAGCAGTACTTC. The encoded protein is CASSLAGGEQYF.

This clonotype was counted ten times or more. This rearrangement joins TRBV9 to TRBJ2-3; 10 bases align to TRBD2. J gave up 0 bases and V 0 bases, and 4 bases lay outside the gene matches. CDR3 size: 17 residues. Germline V gene sequence: CDR1 SGDLS, CDR2 YYNGEE. The CDR3 sequence is CASSVASGGSSTDTQYF. The CDR3 DNA is TGTGCCAGCAGCGTAGCTAGCGGGGGCTCTAGCACAGATACGCAGTATTTT. The whole variable domain, remainder taken from reference TRBV9 and TRBJ2-3, is DSGVTQTPKHLITATGQRVTLRCSPRSGDLSVYWYQQSLDQGLQFLIQYYNGEERAKGNILERFSAQQFPDLHSELNLSSLELGDSALYFCASSVASGGSSTDTQYFGPGTRLTVL.

Many counts were recorded for this clonotype. This sequence joins TRBV28 and TRBJ1-1; TRBD1 might be the D (6 bases). Between the trimmed V and J ends, which lost 3 bases and 5 bases, there was a span of 16 bases. Germline lookup yields CDR1 MDHEN and CDR2 SYDVKM. The CDR3 runs 15 residues. Here the CDR3 reads CASSLSRGRWTEAFF. CDR3 sequence (DNA): TGTGCCAGCAGTTTGTCCAGGGGAAGGTGGACTGAAGCTTTCTTT. The variable domain in full, completed from reference TRBV28 and TRBJ1-1, reads DVKVTQSSRYLVKRTGEKVFLECVQDMDHENMFWYRQDPGLGLRLIYFSYDVKMKEKGDIPEGYSVSREKKERFSLILESASTNQTSMYLCASSLSRGRWTEAFFGQGTRLTVV.

This clonotype was counted ten times or more. The chain joins TRBV4-1 to TRBJ2-7, with 11 bases that match TRBD2. This CDR3 contains 15 residues. The V and J ends lost 4 bases and 3 bases, in that order; junction bases with no gene match: 5. Germline assignment: CDR1 MGHRA and CDR2 YSYEKL. The CDR3 region is CASSPGLAVYYEQYF. The CDR3 bases are TGCGCCAGCAGCCCGGGACTAGCGGTCTACTACGAGCAGTACTTC.